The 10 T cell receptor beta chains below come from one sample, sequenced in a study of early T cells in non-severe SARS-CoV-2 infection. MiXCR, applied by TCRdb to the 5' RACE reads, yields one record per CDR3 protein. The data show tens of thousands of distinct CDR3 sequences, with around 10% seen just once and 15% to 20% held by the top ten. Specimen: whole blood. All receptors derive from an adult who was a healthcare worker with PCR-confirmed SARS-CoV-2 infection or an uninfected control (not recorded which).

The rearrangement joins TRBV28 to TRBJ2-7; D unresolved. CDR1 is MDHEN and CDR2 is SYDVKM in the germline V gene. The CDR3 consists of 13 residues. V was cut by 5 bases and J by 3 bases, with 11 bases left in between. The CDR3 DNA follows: TGTGCCAGCAGTCCAAGACCGAGCTACGAGCAGTACTTC. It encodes CASSPRPSYEQYF.

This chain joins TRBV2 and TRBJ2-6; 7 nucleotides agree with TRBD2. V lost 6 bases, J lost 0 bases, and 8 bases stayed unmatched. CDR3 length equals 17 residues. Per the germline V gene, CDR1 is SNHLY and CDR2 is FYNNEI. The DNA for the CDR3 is TGTGCCAGCAGGGGAGGGGCAGTTATCTCTGGGGCCAACGTCCTGACTTTC. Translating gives CASRGGAVISGANVLTF.

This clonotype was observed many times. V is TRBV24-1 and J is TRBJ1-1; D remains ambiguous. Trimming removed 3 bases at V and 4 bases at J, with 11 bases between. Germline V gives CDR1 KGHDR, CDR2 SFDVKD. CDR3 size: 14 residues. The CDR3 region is CATSDINSGTEAFF. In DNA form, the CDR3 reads TGTGCCACCAGTGATATTAACAGCGGCACTGAAGCTTTCTTT.

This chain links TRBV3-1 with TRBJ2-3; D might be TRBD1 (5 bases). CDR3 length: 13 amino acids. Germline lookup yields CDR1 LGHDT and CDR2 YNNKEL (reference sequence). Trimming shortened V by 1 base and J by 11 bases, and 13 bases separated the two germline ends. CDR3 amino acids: CASSQARQGMQYF. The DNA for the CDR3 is TGTGCCAGCAGCCAAGCTCGGCAGGGTATGCAGTATTTT.

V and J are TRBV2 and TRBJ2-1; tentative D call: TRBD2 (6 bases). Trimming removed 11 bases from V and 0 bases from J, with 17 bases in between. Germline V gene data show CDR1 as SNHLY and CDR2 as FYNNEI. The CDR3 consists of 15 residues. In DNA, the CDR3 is TGTGCCGGAGACGGAAGCGGGCACTCCTACAATGAGCAGTTCTTC. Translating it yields CAGDGSGHSYNEQFF.

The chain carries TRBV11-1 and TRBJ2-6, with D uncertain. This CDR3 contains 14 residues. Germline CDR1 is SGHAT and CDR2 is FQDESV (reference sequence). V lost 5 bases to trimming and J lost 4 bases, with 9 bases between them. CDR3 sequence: CASSLPTGANVLTF. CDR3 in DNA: TGTGCCAGCAGCCTACCTACGGGGGCCAACGTCCTGACTTTC.

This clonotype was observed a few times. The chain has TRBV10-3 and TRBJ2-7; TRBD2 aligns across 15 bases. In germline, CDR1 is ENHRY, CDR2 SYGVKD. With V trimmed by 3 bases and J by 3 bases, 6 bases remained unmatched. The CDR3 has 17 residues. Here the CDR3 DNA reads TGTGCCATCAGTGATTCCGGGACTAGCGGGAGGATCTACGAGCAGTACTTC. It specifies CAISDSGTSGRIYEQYF.

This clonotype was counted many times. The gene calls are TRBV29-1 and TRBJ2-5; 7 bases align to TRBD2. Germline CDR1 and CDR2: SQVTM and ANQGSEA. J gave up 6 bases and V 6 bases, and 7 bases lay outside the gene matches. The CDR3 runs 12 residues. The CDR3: CSVTDGGKTQYF. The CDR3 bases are TGCAGCGTAACGGACGGGGGGAAGACCCAGTACTTC.

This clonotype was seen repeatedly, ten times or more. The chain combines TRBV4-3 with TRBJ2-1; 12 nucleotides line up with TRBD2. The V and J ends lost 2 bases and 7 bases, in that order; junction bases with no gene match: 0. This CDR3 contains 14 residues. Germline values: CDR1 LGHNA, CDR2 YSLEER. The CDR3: CASSQLAGGNEQFF. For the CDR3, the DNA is TGCGCCAGCAGCCAACTAGCGGGAGGGAATGAGCAGTTCTTC.

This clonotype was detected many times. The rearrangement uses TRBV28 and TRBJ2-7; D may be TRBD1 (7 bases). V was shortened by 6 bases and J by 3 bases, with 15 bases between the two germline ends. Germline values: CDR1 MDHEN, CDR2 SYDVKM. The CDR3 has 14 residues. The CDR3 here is CASSFTGEVYEQYF. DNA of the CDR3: TGTGCCAGCAGCTTTACAGGGGAGGTCTACGAGCAGTACTTC.